Shown below are 10 T cell receptor beta chains from a single sample sequenced in a study of T cell responses to AZD1222 COVID-19 vaccine. TCRdb's table, derived via immunoSEQ multiplex PCR, lists solely in-frame clones and lacks some. The sample comprises some 160,000 clones, 85% to 95% of which are singletons, and approximately 0.88% rests with the top ten. Sample: peripheral blood, taken on day 0 of AZD1222 vaccination. These TCRs come from an adult in good health.

The CDR3 protein is CASRGDGNQPQHF. In DNA, the CDR3 is TGTGCCAGCAGGGGGGACGGAAATCAGCCCCAGCATTTT. The gene calls are TRBV2 and TRBJ1-5, with D possibly TRBD1 on 5 matching bases. This CDR3 contains 13 residues. The germline gives CDR1 SNHLY, CDR2 FYNNEI. V was shortened by 6 bases and J by 4 bases, with 10 bases between the two germline ends.

The table lists this clone with a count of one. The chain recombines TRBV19 with TRBJ1-2, with 7 bases aligning to TRBD1. Germline-derived CDR1 and CDR2 are LNHDA and SQIVND (reference sequence). CDR3 length equals 13 residues. V lost 6 bases to trimming and J lost 7 bases; unmatched junction nucleotides: 8. The CDR3 is CASRSPGQSGYTF. The CDR3 region has the DNA TGTGCCAGTAGATCCCCGGGACAGTCTGGCTACACCTTC.

The chain has TRBV2 and TRBJ2-5; D possibly corresponds to TRBD1 (5 bases). The ends were cut back, 4 bases at V and 1 base at J, with 7 bases in the middle. The germline V gene encodes CDR1 SNHLY and CDR2 FYNNEI. There are 13 residues in the CDR3. The CDR3 sequence is CASSGQIQETQYF. As DNA, the CDR3 is TGTGCCAGCAGTGGACAGATCCAAGAGACCCAGTACTTC.

The CDR3 here is CASSLQAGGHTTGELFF. The CDR3 DNA is TGCGCCAGCAGCCTCCAAGCGGGGGGCCACACCACCGGGGAGCTGTTTTTT. The chain combines TRBV4-1 with TRBJ2-2; 9 bases agree with TRBD2. V lost 4 bases, J lost 4 bases, and 10 bases stayed unmatched. This CDR3 spans 17 amino acids. Germline-derived CDR1 and CDR2 are MGHRA and YSYEKL.

The chain couples TRBV15 to TRBJ1-2; the D is unclear. Trimming took off 9 bases at V and 0 bases at J, with 5 bases between the two ends. Germline CDR1 is LNHNV and CDR2 is YYDKDF (reference sequence). The CDR3 is 11 residues long. CDR3 sequence reads: CATSANYGYTF. The CDR3 bases are TGTGCCACATCGGCTAACTATGGCTACACCTTC. The full variable domain, its missing parts supplied by reference TRBV15 and TRBJ1-2, is DAMVIQNPRYQVTQFGKPVTLSCSQTLNHNVMYWYQQKSSQAPKLLFHYYDKDFNNEADTPDNFQSRRPNTSFCFLDIRSPGLGDTAMYLCATSANYGYTFGSGTRLTVV.

CDR3 residues: CASSSTGGHEYEQYF. DNA for the CDR3: TGTGCCAGCTCTTCAACAGGGGGACACGAGTACGAGCAGTACTTC. This chain connects TRBV18 to TRBJ2-7; 8 nucleotides agree with TRBD1. The V gene's germline CDR1 is KGHSH and CDR2 LQKENI. CDR3 size: 15 residues. J lost 4 bases, V lost 6 bases, and 11 bases had no gene match. Using reference TRBV18 and TRBJ2-7 for the parts outside the CDR3, the full variable domain is NAGVMQNPRHLVRRRGQEARLRCSPMKGHSHVYWYRQLPEEGLKFMVYLQKENIIDESGMPKERFSAEFPKEGPSILRIQQVVRGDSAAYFCASSSTGGHEYEQYFGPGTRLTVT.

On this clone: The missing conserved phenylalanine or tryptophan at the end of this CDR3 makes a read error likely. It is unclear where the CDR3 begins or ends on the DNA, so no DNA is shown, and the CDR3 is as TCRdb lists it. CDR3 loop: CASSPDRGTVAVS. The V and J genes are TRBV7-2 and TRBJ2-4; whether TRBD1, the table's D call, matches the DNA was not checked. The CDR3 has 13 residues if both end residues are counted. Germline V CDR1 and CDR2: SGHTA, FQGNSA.

The chain couples TRBV10-3 to TRBJ2-3; 11 bases line up with TRBD2. This CDR3 contains 17 residues. V dropped 2 bases and J dropped 3; count of bases not matched to a gene: 7. Germline CDR1 and CDR2: ENHRY and SYGVKD. Here the CDR3 DNA reads TGTGCCATCAGTGAGGCCCGACTAGCGGGGCTTACAGATACGCAGTATTTT. Residues: CAISEARLAGLTDTQYF.

This chain links TRBV6-5 with TRBJ1-5; D call uncertain. The ends were cut back, 4 bases at V and 3 bases at J, with 7 bases in the middle. Germline V gene data show CDR1 as MNHEY and CDR2 as SVGAGI. This CDR3 contains 13 residues. CDR3 in DNA: TGTGCCAGCAGTTCCGGGAACAATCAGCCCCAGCATTTT. Its translation: CASSSGNNQPQHF.

For this clone: The sample holds other DNA sequences that translate to the same CDR3. The chain is built from TRBV5-1 and TRBJ2-1; 7 bases are a match to TRBD1. Per the germline V gene, CDR1 is SGHRS and CDR2 is YFSETQ. This CDR3 contains 14 residues. V was clipped by 0 bases and J by 7 bases; unmatched bases: 4. CDR3 DNA sequence: TGCGCCAGCAGCTTGGGGACAGGCGGGAATGAGCAGTTCTTC. Its translation is CASSLGTGGNEQFF. Drawing the rest from reference TRBV5-1 and TRBJ2-1, the complete variable domain is KAGVTQTPRYLIKTRGQQVTLSCSPISGHRSVSWYQQTPGQGLQFLFEYFSETQRNKGNFPGRFSGRQFSNSRSEMNVSTLELGDSALYLCASSLGTGGNEQFFGPGTRLTVL.